These 14 T cell receptor beta chains were all obtained from the same sample, sequenced in a study of T cells in Graves' hyperthyroidism and ophthalmopathy. RNA transcripts provided the source from which TCR beta CDR3 regions were amplified. The HTBI primer set served for first-round RT-PCR of the TCR CDR3. Via MiXCR, TCRdb re-called the multiplex PCR reads, giving one row per CDR3 protein. The sample lists around 350,000 distinct CDR3 sequences, about 25% occurring once. The material sequenced was blood. The receptors stem from a man aged 50 to 59 with Graves' hyperthyroidism.

This chain connects TRBV7-3 to TRBJ2-1; 10 nucleotides line up with TRBD2. V was clipped by 7 bases and J by 2 bases; unmatched bases: 5. Germline V gene data show CDR1 as SGHTA and CDR2 as FQGTGA. CDR3 length: 15 residues. Here the CDR3 DNA reads TGTGCCAGCACCACCAGCGGGAGGGCCTACAATGAGCAGTTCTTC. Residues: CASTTSGRAYNEQFF.

This chain uses TRBV6-9 with TRBJ1-3; 10 bases fit TRBD1. The CDR3 consists of 13 residues. J was trimmed by 13 bases and V by 3 bases; bases with no gene match: 6. The germline gives CDR1 MNHGY, CDR2 SVAAGI. CDR3 amino acids: CASSYTRTGGIYF. The CDR3 nucleotides are TGTGCCAGCAGTTACACCCGGACAGGGGGGATATATTTT.

This clonotype occurred many times. The chain uses TRBV7-9 and TRBJ2-1, with unresolved D. The CDR3 length is 13 residues. Germline values: CDR1 SEHNR, CDR2 FQNEAQ (reference sequence). V gave up 5 bases and J gave up 5 bases, with 10 bases separating them. The CDR3 DNA reads as TGTGCCAGCAGCCTTGGTAGTAACAATGAGCAGTTCTTC. Translating gives CASSLGSNNEQFF. Combining the CDR3 with reference TRBV7-9 and TRBJ2-1 gives the whole variable domain DTGVSQNPRHKITKRGQNVTFRCDPISEHNRLYWYRQTLGQGPEFLTYFQNEAQLEKSRLLSDRFSAERPKGSFSTLEIQRTEQGDSAMYLCASSLGSNNEQFFGPGTRLTVL.

This clonotype was seen more than once but under ten times. V usage is TRBV5-5 and J usage is TRBJ1-1; maybe TRBD1 (5 bases). The CDR3 length is 16 residues. V lost 0 bases and J 1 base, leaving 13 bases between the germline ends. The germline V gene has CDR1 SGHKS and CDR2 YYEKEE (reference sequence). The CDR3 DNA follows: TGTGCCAGCAGCTTGGCGGGGACCGTCGCGAACACTGAAGCTTTCTTT. This sequence encodes CASSLAGTVANTEAFF.

V usage is TRBV27 and J usage is TRBJ2-7; 9 bases are a match to TRBD2. Trimming removed 3 bases from V and 5 bases from J; junction bases left unmatched: 5. Per germline, CDR1 MNHEY and CDR2 SMNVEV (reference sequence). The CDR3 has 14 amino acids. CDR3 sequence reads: CASSFGGRAHEQYF. For the CDR3, the DNA is TGTGCCAGCAGTTTTGGCGGGAGGGCCCACGAGCAGTACTTC.

The J gene is TRBJ2-2, the V gene TRBV6-5; D gene uncertain. Germline V gives CDR1 MNHEY, CDR2 SVGAGI. The length of the CDR3 is 12 residues. V shed 4 bases and J shed 8 bases, with 8 bases lying between them. The CDR3 DNA follows: TGTGCCAGCAGTTCTGCTAGGGGGGAGCTGTTTTTT. This translates into CASSSARGELFF.

This clonotype occurred many times. In DNA form, the CDR3 reads TGTGCCAGCAGCCCCATGAGGGGCATTTCCTACGAGCAGTACTTC. Translating gives CASSPMRGISYEQYF. The chain recombines TRBV11-2 with TRBJ2-7; perhaps D is TRBD1 or TRBD2 (5 bases each). Looked up from germline, CDR1 is SGHAT and CDR2 is FQNNGV. V shed 5 bases and J shed 1 base, with 15 bases lying between them. The CDR3 consists of 15 residues.

The rearrangement links TRBV20-1 to TRBJ1-1; D is perhaps TRBD1 (5 bases). V was pared by 5 bases and J by 4 bases, with 11 bases between. CDR1 is DFQATT and CDR2 is SNEGSKA in the germline V gene (reference sequence). The CDR3 is 12 amino acids. CDR3 region: CSAPQGGTEAFF. The CDR3, as DNA: TGCAGTGCTCCTCAGGGCGGCACTGAAGCTTTCTTT.

The CDR3 is CASSNQWQLSGYTF. The CDR3 coding sequence is TGTGCCAGCTCGAACCAGTGGCAGTTGAGTGGCTACACCTTC. The V call is TRBV18, the J call TRBJ1-2, with unresolved D. V was trimmed by 6 bases and J by 7 bases, leaving 18 bases between them. Germline V gene lookup returns CDR1 KGHSH and CDR2 LQKENI. The length of the CDR3 is 14 residues.

CDR3 nucleotides: TGTGCTAGTGGTTTGACGGCGGGAGGGCCCCGTGAGCAGTTCTTC. It specifies CASGLTAGGPREQFF. The rearrangement uses TRBV12-5 and TRBJ2-1, with 9 positions matching TRBD2. This CDR3 spans 15 amino acids. J was trimmed by 9 bases and V by 2 bases; bases with no gene match: 8. Germline lookup yields CDR1 LGHNT and CDR2 FRNRAP.

This clonotype was recorded a few times. The gene calls are TRBV5-1 and TRBJ2-7; D unresolved. V gave up 4 bases and J gave up 0 bases, with 11 bases separating them. Germline V gives CDR1 SGHRS, CDR2 YFSETQ. The CDR3 extends over 14 amino acids. This CDR3 is CASSKDGSSYEQYF. The CDR3 DNA reads TGCGCCAGCAGCAAAGACGGCAGCTCCTACGAGCAGTACTTC.

This chain connects TRBV27 to TRBJ1-2; D is undetermined. V was cut by 6 bases and J by 4 bases, with 15 bases left in between. The V gene's germline CDR1 is MNHEY and CDR2 SMNVEV (reference sequence). The CDR3 sequence is 14 residues long. The CDR3 DNA reads TGTGCCAGCAGACCACAACTGAAGCCCTATGGCTACACCTTC. As protein: CASRPQLKPYGYTF.

The table lists this clonotype with a few counts. This sequence joins TRBV24-1 and TRBJ2-5; D is ambiguous. The germline V gene encodes CDR1 KGHDR and CDR2 SFDVKD. The CDR3 contains 13 residues. Trimming left V 1 base short and J 3 bases short, with 5 bases between. The CDR3 bases are TGTGCCACCAGTGATTTACGGGAAGAGACCCAGTACTTC. Protein: CATSDLREETQYF.

The gene calls are TRBV27 and TRBJ2-7; 7 nucleotides match TRBD1. Trimming at V came to 6 bases and at J to 5 bases, leaving 13 bases not matched to a gene. The CDR3 runs 15 residues. The germline V gene has CDR1 MNHEY and CDR2 SMNVEV (reference sequence). CDR3 coding DNA: TGTGCCAGCAGGCCCAGAGGGGGCGAACAGCACGAGCAGTACTTC. Protein sequence: CASRPRGGEQHEQYF.